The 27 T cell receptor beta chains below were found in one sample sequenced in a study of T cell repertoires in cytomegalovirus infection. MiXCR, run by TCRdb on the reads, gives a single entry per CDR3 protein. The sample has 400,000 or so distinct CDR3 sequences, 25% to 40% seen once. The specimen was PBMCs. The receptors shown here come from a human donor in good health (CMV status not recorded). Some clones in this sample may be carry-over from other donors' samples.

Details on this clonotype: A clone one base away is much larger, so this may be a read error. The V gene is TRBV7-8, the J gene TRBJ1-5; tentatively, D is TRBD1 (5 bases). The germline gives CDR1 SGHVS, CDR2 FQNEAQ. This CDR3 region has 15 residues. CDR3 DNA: TGTGCCAGCAGCTTGGGACCCCCCGGCAATCAGCCCCAGCCTTTT. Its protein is CASSLGPPGNQPQPF.

CDR3 in DNA: TGCGCCAGCAGCCAAGAGGGGGGGGCCCCCCTATTTACAGATACGCAGTATTTT. Residues: CASSQEGGAPLFTDTQYF. The rearrangement uses TRBV4-3 and TRBJ2-3; maybe TRBD2 (7 bases). V lost 0 bases, J lost 3 bases, and 19 bases lay in between. The CDR3 consists of 18 residues. Germline V gene lookup returns CDR1 LGHNA and CDR2 YSLEER.

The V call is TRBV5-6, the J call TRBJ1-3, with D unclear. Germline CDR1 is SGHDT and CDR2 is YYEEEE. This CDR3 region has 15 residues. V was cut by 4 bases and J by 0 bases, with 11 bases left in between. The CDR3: CASSTVGNSGNTIYF. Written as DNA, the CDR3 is TGTGCCAGCAGCACCGTGGGGAACTCTGGAAACACCATATATTTT.

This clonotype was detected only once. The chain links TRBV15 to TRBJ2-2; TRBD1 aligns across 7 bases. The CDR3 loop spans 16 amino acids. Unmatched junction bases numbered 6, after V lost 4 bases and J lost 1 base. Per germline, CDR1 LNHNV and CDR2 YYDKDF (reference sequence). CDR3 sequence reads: CATSTLWTGNTGELFF. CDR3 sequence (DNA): TGTGCCACCAGCACCCTTTGGACAGGGAACACCGGGGAGCTGTTTTTT.

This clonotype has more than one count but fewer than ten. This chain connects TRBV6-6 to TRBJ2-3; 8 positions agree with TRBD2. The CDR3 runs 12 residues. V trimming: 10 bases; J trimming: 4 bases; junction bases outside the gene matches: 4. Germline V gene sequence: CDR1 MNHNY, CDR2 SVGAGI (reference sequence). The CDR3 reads CATAGGSDTQYF. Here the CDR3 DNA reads TGTGCCACCGCGGGGGGCTCAGATACGCAGTATTTT.

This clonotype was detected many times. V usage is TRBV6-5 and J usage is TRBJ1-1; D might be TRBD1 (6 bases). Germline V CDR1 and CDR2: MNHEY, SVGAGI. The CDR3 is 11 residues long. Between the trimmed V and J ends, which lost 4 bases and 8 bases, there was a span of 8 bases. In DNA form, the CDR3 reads TGTGCCAGCAGTTCCACAGGGGAAGCTTTCTTT. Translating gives CASSSTGEAFF.

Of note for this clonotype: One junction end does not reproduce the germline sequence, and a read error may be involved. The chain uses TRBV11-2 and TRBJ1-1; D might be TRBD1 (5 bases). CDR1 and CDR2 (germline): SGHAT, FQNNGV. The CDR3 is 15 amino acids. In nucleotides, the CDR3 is TGTGCCAGCATCTTAATGGGACGTAGGAACACTGAAGCTTGTTTT. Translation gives CASILMGRRNTEACF.

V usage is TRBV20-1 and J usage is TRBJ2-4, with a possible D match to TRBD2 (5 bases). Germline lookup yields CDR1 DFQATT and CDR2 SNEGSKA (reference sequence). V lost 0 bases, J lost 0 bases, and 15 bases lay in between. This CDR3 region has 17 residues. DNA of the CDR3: TGCAGTGCTAGAGATCTAGCCCTATCCGTAGCCAAAAACATTCAGTACTTC. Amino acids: CSARDLALSVAKNIQYF.

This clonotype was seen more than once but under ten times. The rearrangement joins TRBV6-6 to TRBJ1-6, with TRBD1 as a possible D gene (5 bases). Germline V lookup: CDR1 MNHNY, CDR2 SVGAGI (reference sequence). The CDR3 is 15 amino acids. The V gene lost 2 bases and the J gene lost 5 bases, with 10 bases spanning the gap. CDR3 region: CASSYGGTNNSPLHF. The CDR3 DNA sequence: TGTGCCAGCAGTTACGGGGGAACCAATAATTCACCCCTCCACTTT.

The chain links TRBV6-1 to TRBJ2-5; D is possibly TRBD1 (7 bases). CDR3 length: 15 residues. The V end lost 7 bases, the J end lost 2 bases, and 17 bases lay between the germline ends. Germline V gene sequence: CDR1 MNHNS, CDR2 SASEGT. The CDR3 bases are TGTGCCAGCATGAAAACGCGGGACAGACAAGAGACCCAGTACTTC. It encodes CASMKTRDRQETQYF.

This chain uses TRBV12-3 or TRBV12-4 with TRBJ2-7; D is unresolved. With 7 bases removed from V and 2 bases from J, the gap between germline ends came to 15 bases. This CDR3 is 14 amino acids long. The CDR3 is CASNSAGYPYEQYF. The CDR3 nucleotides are TGTGCCAGCAACTCAGCCGGGTATCCCTACGAGCAGTACTTC.

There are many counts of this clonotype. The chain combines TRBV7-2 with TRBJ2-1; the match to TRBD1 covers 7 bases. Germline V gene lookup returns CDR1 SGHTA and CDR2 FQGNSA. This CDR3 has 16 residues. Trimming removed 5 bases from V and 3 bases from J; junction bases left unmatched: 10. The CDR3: CASSLPGTAIYNEQFF. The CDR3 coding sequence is TGTGCCAGCAGCCTACCGGGGACAGCTATCTACAATGAGCAGTTCTTC. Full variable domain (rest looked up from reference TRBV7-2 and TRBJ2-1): GAGVSQSPSNKVTEKGKDVELRCDPISGHTALYWYRQSLGQGLEFLIYFQGNSAPDKSGLPSDRFSAERTGGSVSTLTIQRTQQEDSAVYLCASSLPGTAIYNEQFFGPGTRLTVL.

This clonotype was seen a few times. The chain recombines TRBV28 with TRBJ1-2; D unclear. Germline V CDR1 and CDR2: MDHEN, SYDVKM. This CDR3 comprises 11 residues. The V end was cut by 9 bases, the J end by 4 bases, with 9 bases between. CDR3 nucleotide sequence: TGTGCCAGTCACCATGGCTATGGCTACACCTTC. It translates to CASHHGYGYTF.

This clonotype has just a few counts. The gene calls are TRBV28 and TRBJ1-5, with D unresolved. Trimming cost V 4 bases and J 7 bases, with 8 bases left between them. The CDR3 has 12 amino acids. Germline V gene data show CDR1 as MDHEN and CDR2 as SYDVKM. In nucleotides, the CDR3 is TGTGCCAGCAGTTCTGAATGGCAGCCCCAGCATTTT. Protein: CASSSEWQPQHF.

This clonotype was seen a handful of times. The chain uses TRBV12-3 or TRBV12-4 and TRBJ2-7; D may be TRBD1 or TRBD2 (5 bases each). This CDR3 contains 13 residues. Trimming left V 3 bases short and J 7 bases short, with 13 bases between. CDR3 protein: CASSFGGGDEQYF. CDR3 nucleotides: TGTGCCAGCAGTTTTGGGGGTGGCGATGAGCAGTACTTC.

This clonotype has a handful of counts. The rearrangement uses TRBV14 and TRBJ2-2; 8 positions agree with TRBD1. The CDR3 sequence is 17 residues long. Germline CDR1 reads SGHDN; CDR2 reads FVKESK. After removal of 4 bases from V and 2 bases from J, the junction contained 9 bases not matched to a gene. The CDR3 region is CASSPILDRANTGELFF. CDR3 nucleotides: TGTGCCAGCAGCCCGATACTGGACAGGGCCAACACCGGGGAGCTGTTTTTT.

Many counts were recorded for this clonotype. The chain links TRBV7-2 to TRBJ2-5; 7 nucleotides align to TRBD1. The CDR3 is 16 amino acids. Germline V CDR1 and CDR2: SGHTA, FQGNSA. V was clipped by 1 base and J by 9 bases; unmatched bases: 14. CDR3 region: CASSLGAAKAQGAQYF. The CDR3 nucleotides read TGTGCCAGCAGCTTAGGAGCGGCCAAGGCCCAGGGGGCCCAGTACTTC.

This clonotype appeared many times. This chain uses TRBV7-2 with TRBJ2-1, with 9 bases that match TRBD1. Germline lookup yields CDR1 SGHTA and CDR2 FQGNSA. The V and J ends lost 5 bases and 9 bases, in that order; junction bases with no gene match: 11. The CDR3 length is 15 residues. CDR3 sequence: CASSPSRDRVLEQFF. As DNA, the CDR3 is TGTGCCAGCAGCCCGTCCCGGGACAGGGTCCTTGAGCAGTTCTTC.

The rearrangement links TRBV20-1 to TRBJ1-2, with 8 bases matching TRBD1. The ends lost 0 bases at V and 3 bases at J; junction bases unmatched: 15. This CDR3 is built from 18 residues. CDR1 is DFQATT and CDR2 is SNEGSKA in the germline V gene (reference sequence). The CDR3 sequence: CSARDTRGRIPRDYGYTF. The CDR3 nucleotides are TGCAGTGCTAGAGATACCAGGGGGCGCATCCCCCGAGACTATGGCTACACCTTC.

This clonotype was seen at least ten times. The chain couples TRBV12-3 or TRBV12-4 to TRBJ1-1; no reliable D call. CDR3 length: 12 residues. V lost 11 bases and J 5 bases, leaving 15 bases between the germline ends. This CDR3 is CASAPSLTEAFF. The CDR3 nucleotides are TGTGCCTCCGCCCCCAGTCTAACTGAAGCTTTCTTT.

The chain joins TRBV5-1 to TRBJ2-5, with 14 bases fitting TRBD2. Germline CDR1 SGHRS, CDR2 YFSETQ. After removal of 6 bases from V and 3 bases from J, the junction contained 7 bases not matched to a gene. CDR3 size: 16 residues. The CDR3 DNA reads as TGCGCCAGCACCCTAGGGGGACTAGCGGGGGAAGAGACCCAGTACTTC. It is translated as CASTLGGLAGEETQYF. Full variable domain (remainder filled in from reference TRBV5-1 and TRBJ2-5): KAGVTQTPRYLIKTRGQQVTLSCSPISGHRSVSWYQQTPGQGLQFLFEYFSETQRNKGNFPGRFSGRQFSNSRSEMNVSTLELGDSALYLCASTLGGLAGEETQYFGPGTRLLVL.

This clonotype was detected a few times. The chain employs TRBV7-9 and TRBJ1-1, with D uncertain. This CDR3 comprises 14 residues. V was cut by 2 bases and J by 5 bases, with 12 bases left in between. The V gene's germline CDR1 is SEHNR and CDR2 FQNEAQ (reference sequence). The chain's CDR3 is CASSLLLKSTEAFF. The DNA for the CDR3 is TGTGCCAGCAGCTTATTGCTGAAGTCGACTGAAGCTTTCTTT. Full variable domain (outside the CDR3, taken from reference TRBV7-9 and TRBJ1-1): DTGVSQNPRHKITKRGQNVTFRCDPISEHNRLYWYRQTLGQGPEFLTYFQNEAQLEKSRLLSDRFSAERPKGSFSTLEIQRTEQGDSAMYLCASSLLLKSTEAFFGQGTRLTVV.

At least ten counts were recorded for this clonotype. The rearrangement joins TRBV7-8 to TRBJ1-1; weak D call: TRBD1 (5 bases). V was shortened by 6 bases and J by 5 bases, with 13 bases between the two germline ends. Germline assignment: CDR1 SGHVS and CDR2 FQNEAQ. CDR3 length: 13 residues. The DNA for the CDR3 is TGTGCCAGCAGTTTCTCCAGGGCGACTGAAGCTTTCTTT. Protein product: CASSFSRATEAFF.

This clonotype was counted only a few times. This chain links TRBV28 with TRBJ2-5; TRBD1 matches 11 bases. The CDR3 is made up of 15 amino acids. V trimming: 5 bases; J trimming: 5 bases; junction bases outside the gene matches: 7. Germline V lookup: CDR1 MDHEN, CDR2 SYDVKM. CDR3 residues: CASSTGTGGWETQYF. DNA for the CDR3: TGTGCCAGCAGTACCGGGACAGGGGGTTGGGAGACCCAGTACTTC.

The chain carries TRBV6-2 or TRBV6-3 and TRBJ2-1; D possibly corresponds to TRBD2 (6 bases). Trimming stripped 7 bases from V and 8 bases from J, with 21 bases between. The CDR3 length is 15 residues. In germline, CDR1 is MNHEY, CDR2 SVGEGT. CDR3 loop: CASTLFGGTPHEQFF. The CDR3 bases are TGTGCCAGCACTCTCTTCGGGGGAACGCCCCATGAGCAGTTCTTC.

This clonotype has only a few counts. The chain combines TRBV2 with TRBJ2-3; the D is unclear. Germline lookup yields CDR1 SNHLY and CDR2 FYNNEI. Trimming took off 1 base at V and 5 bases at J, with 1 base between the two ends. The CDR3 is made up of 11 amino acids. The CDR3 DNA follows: TGTGCCAGCAGTGAAGTAGATACGCAGTATTTT. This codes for CASSEVDTQYF. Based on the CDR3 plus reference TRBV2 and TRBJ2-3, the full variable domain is EPEVTQTPSHQVTQMGQEVILRCVPISNHLYFYWYRQILGQKVEFLVSFYNNEISEKSEIFDDQFSVERPDGSNFTLKIRSTKLEDSAMYFCASSEVDTQYFGPGTRLTVL.

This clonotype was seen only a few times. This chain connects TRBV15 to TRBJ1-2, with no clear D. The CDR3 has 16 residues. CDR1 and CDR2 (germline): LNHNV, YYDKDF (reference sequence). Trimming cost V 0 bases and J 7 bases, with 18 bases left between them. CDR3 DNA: TGTGCCACCAGCAGAGAAGGAGACCCGGAGAGCGTTGGCTACACCTTC. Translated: CATSREGDPESVGYTF.